This TCR beta chain was identified during a study of cytomegalovirus exposure and HLA in healthy donors. Findings and caveats of the study: The authors later found most CMV-associated TCR beta chains appeared HLA-restricted. Within an earlier analysis, most TCR beta V segments proved productive either about 87% or about 30% of the time. HLA alleles showed associations with fewer than 20,000 TCR beta sequences in a later analysis, at a 0.05 false discovery rate.

The PCR ran on 60 Vbeta and 13 Jbeta primers. Sequencing used immunoSEQ multiplex PCR; TCRdb keeps in-frame clones, though not all of them. There are 120,000 or so clones in the sample, with around 3.6% held by the top ten. It was healthy bone marrow donors who served as donors. Concerning this clone: Its antigen remains unidentified.

The receptor comes from a man between 18 and 35 years old in good health and CMV-seronegative. Source material: PBMCs.

The CDR3 here is CASSAYRGQPQHF. CDR3 sequence (DNA): TGTGCCAGCAGTGCGTACAGGGGTCAGCCCCAGCATTTT. This chain connects TRBV28 to TRBJ1-5, with TRBD1 matching over 7 bases. The trim removed 5 bases at V and 6 bases at J, leaving 4 bases unmatched. The germline gives CDR1 MDHEN, CDR2 SYDVKM. The CDR3 totals 13 residues.